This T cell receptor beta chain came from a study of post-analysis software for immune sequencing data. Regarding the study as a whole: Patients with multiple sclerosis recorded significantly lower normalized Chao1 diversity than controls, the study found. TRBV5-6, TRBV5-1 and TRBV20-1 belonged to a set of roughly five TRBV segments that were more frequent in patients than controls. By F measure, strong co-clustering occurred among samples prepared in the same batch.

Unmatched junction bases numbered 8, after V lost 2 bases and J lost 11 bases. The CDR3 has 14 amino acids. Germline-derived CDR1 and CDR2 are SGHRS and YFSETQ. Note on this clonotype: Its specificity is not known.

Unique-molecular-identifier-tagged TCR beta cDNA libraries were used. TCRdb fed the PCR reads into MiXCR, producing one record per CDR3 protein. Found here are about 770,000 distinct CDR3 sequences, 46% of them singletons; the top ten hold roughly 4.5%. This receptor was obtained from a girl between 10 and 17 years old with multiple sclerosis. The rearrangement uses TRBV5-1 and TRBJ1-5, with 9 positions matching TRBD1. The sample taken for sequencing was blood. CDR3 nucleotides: TGCGCCAGCAGCTTAGGGACAGGGAGGGGATCCCAGCATTTT. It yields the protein CASSLGTGRGSQHF.